The entry below describes one T cell receptor beta chain. The antigen remains unidentified. This entry belongs to a study of shared clonotypes between healthy human individuals. Study-level background: There were three CD4 naive, three CD4 memory, two CD8 naive and one CD8 memory plates per donor. Whole-study findings and limits: Represented genetic and exposure-history diversity was restricted by having few donors.

Positively selected for CCR7, the CD45RO-negative cells used as naive CD8 cells excluded terminally differentiated effector memory CD45RA+ cells. The study enrolled healthy HIV-negative adults without recent acute infections or vaccinations as donors. The DNA input per sorted-subset replicate PCR was 200 ng, corresponding to some 27,000 T cell genomes. The protocol was immunoSEQ multiplex PCR, while the TCRdb copy is restricted to in-frame clones and leaves out a portion. The repertoire holds about 680,000 clones, approximately 90% seen once, with roughly 22% in the top ten. Germline values: CDR1 SGHTA, CDR2 FQGNSA. V dropped 5 bases and J dropped 0 bases, with 11 bases sitting between them. This CDR3 is built from 14 residues.

The chain has TRBV7-2 and TRBJ2-7, with D tentatively TRBD1 (5 bases). Specimen: naive CD8+ T cells sorted from blood. The sequence derives from a man aged 25 to 40 in good health. CDR3 residues: CASSNPGSSYEQYF. CDR3 nucleotide sequence: TGTGCCAGCAGCAACCCAGGGTCCTCCTACGAGCAGTACTTC.